This entry features one T cell receptor beta chain sequence. This sample was included in a study of blood T cell repertoires in COVID-19. Background on the study: Samples taken during acute and convalescent COVID-19 were collected in the United States, Italy and Spain. In each case, the material was cDNA or gDNA derived from T cells, B-cell-depleted T cells, or PBMCs.

CDR3 length equals 14 residues. Losses at the gene ends were 2 bases for V and 2 bases for J; bases not matched to a gene: 1. Germline V lookup: CDR1 SGHDT, CDR2 YYEEEE. As handled by the study authors: Estimation of nucleated cell counts relied on the amplification of reference gene primers. Repertoires were generated with immunoSEQ multiplex PCR, while TCRdb's copy carries only in-frame clones and drops some. From that table come the V and J calls and clone size; the DNA was used to work out D and trimming. The data show around 310,000 clones, approximately 91% seen once. This receptor was identified in a woman in her sixties or seventies with acute or convalescent COVID-19. This chain joins TRBV5-6 and TRBJ1-3, with TRBD1 matching 7 bases. The sequencing input was peripheral blood. The chain's CDR3 is CASSLGQAGNTIYF. The CDR3 bases are TGTGCCAGCAGCTTAGGACAGGCTGGAAACACCATATATTTT.